The present T cell receptor (beta chain) was sequenced within a study of T cell changes during pregnancy in multiple sclerosis. Sequencing used immunoSEQ multiplex PCR; TCRdb keeps in-frame clones, though not all of them. The repertoire holds some 70,000 clones, around 94% seen once, with approximately 2.8% in the top ten. This TCR came from a female donor in good health, enrolled as a control in a pregnancy study. Sequenced material: CD8+ T cells from peripheral blood mononuclear cells, taken in the third trimester of pregnancy.

The chain's CDR3 is CASSLGQYEQYF. In nucleotides, the CDR3 is TGTGCCAGCAGCCTAGGACAGTACGAGCAGTACTTC. This chain joins TRBV7-9 and TRBJ2-7, with D possibly matching TRBD1 (6 bases). Germline CDR1 is SEHNR and CDR2 is FQNEAQ (reference sequence). This CDR3 region has 12 residues. V was shortened by 5 bases and J by 4 bases, with 9 bases between the two germline ends.